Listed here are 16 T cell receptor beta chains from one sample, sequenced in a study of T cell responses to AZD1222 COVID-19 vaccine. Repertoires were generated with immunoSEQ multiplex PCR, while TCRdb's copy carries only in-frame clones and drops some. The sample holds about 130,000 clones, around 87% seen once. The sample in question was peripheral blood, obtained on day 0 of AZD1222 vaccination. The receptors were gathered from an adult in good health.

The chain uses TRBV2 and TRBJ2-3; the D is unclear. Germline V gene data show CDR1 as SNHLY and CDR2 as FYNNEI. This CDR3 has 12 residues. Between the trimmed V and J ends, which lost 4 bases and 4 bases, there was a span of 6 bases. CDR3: CASSGAPDTQYF. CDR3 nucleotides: TGTGCCAGCAGTGGGGCCCCAGATACGCAGTATTTT.

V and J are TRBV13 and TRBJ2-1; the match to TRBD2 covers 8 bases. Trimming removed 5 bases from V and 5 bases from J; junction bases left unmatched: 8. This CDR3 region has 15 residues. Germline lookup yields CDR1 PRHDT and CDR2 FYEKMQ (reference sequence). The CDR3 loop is CASSQGLGLNNEQFF. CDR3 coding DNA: TGTGCCAGCAGCCAGGGACTAGGGCTTAACAATGAGCAGTTCTTC.

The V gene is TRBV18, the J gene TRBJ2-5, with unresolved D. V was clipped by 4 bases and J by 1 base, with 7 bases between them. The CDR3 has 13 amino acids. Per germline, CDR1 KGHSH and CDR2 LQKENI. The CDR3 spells CASSREVQETQYF. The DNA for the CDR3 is TGTGCCAGCTCACGGGAAGTCCAAGAGACCCAGTACTTC.

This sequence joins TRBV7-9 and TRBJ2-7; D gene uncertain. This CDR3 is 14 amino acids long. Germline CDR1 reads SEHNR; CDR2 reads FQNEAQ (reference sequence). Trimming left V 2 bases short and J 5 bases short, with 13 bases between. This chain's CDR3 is CASSLSLGSDEQYF. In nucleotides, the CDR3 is TGTGCCAGCAGCTTATCCCTAGGTTCCGACGAGCAGTACTTC.

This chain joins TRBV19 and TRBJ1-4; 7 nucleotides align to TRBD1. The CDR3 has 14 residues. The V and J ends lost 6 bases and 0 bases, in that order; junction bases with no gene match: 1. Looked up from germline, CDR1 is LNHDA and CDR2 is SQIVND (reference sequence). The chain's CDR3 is CASSGTATNEKLFF. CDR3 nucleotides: TGTGCCAGTAGCGGGACAGCAACTAATGAAAAACTGTTTTTT.

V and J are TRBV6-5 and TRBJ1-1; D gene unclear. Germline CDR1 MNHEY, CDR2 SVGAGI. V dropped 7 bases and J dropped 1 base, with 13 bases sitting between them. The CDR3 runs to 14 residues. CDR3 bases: TGTGCCAGCATAGATAGGGAAAAGAACACTGAAGCTTTCTTT. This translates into CASIDREKNTEAFF.

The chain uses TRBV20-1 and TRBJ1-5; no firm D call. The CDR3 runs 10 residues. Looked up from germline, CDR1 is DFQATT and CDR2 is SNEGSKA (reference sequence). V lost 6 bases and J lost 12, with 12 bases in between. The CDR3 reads CSAARSVQHF. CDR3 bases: TGCAGTGCCGCGAGAAGTGTCCAGCATTTT.

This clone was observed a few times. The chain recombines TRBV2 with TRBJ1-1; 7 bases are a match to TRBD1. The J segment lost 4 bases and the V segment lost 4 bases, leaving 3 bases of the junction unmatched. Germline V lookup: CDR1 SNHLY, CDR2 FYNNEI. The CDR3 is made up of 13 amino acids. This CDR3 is CASSVTGSTEAFF. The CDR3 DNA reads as TGTGCCAGCAGTGTGACAGGGTCCACTGAAGCTTTCTTT.

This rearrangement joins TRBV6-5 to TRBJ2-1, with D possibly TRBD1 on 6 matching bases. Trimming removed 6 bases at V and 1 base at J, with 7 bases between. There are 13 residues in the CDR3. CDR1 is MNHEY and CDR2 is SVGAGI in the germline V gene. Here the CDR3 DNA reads TGTGCCAGCAGGGGGGCTTCCTACAATGAGCAGTTCTTC. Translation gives CASRGASYNEQFF.

The CDR3 sequence: CASKFGVSYEQYF. For the CDR3, the DNA is TGTGCCAGCAAATTCGGGGTCTCCTACGAGCAGTACTTC. The chain combines TRBV6-5 with TRBJ2-7; D may be TRBD2 (5 bases). The CDR3 loop spans 13 amino acids. Trimming took 7 bases from V and 0 from J, leaving 10 bases between them. CDR1 and CDR2 from the germline V gene are MNHEY and SVGAGI.

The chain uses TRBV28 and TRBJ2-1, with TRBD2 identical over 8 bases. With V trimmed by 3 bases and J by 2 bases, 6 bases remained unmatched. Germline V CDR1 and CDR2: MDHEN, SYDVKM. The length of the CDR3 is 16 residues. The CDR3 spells CASSFSYGGAYNEQFF. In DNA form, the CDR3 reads TGTGCCAGCAGTTTCTCATACGGGGGGGCCTACAATGAGCAGTTCTTC.

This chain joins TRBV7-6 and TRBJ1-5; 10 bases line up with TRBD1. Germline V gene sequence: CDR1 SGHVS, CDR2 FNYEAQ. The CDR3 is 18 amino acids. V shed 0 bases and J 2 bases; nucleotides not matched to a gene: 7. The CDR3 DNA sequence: TGTGCCAGCAGCTTAGCGCCGGGACAGGGGCCGGGCAATCAGCCCCAGCATTTT. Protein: CASSLAPGQGPGNQPQHF.

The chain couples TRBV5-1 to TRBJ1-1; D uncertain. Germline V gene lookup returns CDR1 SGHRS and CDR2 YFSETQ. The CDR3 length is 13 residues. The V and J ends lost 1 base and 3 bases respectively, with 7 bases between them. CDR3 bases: TGCGCCAGCAGCTTGAGTTGGGACACTGAAGCTTTCTTT. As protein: CASSLSWDTEAFF.

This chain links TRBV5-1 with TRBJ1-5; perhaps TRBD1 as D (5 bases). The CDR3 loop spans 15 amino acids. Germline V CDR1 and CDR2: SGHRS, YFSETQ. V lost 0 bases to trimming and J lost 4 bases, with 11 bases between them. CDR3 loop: CASSLGGRENQPQHF. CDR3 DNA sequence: TGCGCCAGCAGCTTGGGGGGACGGGAAAATCAGCCCCAGCATTTT.

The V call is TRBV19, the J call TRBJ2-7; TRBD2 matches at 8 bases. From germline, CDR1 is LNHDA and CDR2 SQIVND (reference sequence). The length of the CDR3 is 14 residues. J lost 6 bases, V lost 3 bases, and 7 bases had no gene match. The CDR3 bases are TGTGCCAGTAGTATTAGCGGGAATAAACGCGAGCAGTACTTC. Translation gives CASSISGNKREQYF.

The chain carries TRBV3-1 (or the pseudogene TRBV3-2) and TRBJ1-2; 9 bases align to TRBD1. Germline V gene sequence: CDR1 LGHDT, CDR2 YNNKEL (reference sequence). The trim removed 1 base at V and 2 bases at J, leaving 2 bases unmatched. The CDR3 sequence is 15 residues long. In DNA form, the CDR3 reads TGTGCCAGCAGCCAAGGCGGGACAGGGAACTATGGCTACACCTTC. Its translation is CASSQGGTGNYGYTF.